This entry is about one T cell receptor beta chain. The target antigen is unknown. The authors ran a second PCR of about 6 to 11 cycles using a sample-barcoded 5' primer and a J-beta primer mix. TCRdb ran MiXCR on the 5' RACE reads and lists one entry per CDR3 protein. The repertoire holds about a million distinct CDR3 sequences, with just over 50% as singletons. The data derive from a study of blood T cells in healthy people across ages. Study background: Template switching picked up about one barcoded beta molecule for each two T cells.

General study points: Since the PBMCs were unsorted, naive and antigen-experienced cells could not be conclusively compared.

The CDR3 contains 15 residues. V lost 4 bases and J lost 4; bases outside the gene matches: 7. Germline V gives CDR1 LNHNV, CDR2 YYDKDF (reference sequence). Individuals who donated were healthy Caucasians from Russia aged about 6 to 90. The rearrangement links TRBV15 to TRBJ2-3; TRBD2 agrees at 8 bases. The source material was blood. This receptor was taken from an older woman in good health. The CDR3 is CATSNPSGSADTQYF. Written as DNA, the CDR3 is TGTGCCACCAGCAACCCGAGCGGGAGTGCAGATACGCAGTATTTT.